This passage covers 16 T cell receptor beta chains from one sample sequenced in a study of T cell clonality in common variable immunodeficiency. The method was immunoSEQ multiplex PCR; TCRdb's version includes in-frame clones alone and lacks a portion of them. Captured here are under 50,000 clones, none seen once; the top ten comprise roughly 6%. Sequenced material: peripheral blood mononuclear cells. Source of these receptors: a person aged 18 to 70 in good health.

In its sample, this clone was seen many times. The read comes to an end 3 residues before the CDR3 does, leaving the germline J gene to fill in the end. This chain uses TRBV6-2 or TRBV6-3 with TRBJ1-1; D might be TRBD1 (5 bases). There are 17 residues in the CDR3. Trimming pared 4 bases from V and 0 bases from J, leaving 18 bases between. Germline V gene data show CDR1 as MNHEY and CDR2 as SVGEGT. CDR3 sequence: CASSSRPRGTVNTEAFF. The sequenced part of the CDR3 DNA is TGTGCCAGCAGTTCCCGACCGCGGGGCACGGTGAACACTGAA.

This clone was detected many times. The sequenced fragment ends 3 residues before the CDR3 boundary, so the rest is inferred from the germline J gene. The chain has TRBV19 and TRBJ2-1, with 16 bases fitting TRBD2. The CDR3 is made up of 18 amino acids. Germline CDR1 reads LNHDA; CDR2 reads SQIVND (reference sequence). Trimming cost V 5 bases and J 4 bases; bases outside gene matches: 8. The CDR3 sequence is CASSPGTSGGASYNEQFF. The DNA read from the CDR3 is TGTGCCAGTAGTCCCGGGACTAGCGGGGGGGCTTCATACAATGAG.

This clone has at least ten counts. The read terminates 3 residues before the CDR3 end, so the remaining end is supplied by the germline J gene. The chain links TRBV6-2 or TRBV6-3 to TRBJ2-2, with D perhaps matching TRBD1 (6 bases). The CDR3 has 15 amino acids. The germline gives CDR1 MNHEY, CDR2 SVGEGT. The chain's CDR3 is CASSSYSGTPGKLFF. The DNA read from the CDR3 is TGTGCCAGCAGTTCCTATTCGGGGACACCGGGGAAG.

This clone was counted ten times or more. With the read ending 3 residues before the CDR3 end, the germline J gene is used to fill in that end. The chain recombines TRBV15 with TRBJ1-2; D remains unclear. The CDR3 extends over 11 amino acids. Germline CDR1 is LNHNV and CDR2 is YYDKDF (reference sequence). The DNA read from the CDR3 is TGTGCCACCAGCAGAGGTCGGGGC. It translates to CATSRGRG. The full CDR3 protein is CATSRGRGYTF.

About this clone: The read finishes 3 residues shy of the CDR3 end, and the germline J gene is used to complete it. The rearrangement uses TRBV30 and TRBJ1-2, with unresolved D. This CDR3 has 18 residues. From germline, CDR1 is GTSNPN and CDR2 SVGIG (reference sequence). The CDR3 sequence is CAWSSQVGRPRRHNDYTF. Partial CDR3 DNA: TGTGCCTGGAGTTCCCAGGTGGGCAGGCCCCGTCGCCACAATGAC.

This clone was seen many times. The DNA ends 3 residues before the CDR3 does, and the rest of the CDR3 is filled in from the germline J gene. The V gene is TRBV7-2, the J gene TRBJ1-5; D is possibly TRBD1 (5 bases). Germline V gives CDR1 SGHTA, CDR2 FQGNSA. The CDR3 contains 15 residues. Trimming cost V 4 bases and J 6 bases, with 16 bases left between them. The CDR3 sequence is CASSSRRQGGQPQHF. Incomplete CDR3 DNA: TGTGCCAGCAGCTCCCGGCGGCAGGGAGGTCAGCCC. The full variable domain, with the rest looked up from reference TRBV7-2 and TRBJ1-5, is GAGVSQSPSNKVTEKGKDVELRCDPISGHTALYWYRQSLGQGLEFLIYFQGNSAPDKSGLPSDRFSAERTGGSVSTLTIQRTQQEDSAVYLCASSSRRQGGQPQHFGDGTRLSIL.

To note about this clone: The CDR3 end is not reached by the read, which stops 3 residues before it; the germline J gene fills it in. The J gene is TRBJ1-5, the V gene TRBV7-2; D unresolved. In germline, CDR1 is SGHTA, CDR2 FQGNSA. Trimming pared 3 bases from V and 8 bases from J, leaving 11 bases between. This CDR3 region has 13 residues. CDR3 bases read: TGTGCCAGCAGCTTGCTAGCCCGGGAGCCC. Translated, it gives CASSLLAREP. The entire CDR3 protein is CASSLLAREPQHF.

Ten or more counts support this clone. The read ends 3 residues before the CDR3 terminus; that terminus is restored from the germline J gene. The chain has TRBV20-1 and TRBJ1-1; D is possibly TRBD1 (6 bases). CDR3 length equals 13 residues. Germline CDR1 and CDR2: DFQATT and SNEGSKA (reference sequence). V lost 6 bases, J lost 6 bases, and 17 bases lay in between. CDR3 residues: CSAEPTGKPEAFF. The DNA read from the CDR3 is TGCAGTGCCGAACCTACAGGGAAACCTGAA.

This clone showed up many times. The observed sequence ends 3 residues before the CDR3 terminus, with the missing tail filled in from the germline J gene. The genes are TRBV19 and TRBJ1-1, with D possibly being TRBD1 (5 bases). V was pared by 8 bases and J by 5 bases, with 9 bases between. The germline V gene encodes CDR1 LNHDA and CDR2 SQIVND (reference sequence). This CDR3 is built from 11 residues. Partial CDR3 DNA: TGTGCCAGTGGGGCAGGGACTGAA. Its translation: CASGAGTE. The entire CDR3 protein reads CASGAGTEAFF.

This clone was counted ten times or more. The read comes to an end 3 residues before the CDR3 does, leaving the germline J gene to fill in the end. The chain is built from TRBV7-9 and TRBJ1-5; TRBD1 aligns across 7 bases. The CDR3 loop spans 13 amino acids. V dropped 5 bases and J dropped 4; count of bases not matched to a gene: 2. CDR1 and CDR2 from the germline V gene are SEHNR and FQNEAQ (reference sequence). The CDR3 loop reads CASSPQGNQPQHF. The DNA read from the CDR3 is TGTGCCAGCAGCCCACAGGGGAATCAGCCC.

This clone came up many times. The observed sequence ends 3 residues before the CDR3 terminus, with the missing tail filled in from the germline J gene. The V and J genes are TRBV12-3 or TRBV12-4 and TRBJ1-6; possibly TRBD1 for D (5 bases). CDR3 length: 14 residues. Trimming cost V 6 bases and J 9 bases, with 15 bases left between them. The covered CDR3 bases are TGTGCCAGCAGCCCAGGGAGTAATGCTTCACCC. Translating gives CASSPGSNASP. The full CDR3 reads CASSPGSNASPLHF.

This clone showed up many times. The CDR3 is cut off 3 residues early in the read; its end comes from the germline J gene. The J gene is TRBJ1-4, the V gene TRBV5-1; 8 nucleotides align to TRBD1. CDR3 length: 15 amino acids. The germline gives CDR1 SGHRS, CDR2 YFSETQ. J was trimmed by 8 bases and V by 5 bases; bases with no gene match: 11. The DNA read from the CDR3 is TGCGCCAGCAGTTCGCGGGCAGGGGGCACCGAAAAA. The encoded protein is CASSSRAGGTEK. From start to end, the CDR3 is CASSSRAGGTEKLFF.

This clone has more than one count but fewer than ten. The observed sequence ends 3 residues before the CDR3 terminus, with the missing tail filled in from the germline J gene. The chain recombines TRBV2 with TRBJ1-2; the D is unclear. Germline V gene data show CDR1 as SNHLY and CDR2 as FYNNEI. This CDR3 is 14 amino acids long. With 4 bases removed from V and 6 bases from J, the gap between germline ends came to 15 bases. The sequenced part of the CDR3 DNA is TGTGCCAGCAGTGTCGAGGGTATCGTGGATGGC. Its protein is CASSVEGIVDG. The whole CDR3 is CASSVEGIVDGYTF.

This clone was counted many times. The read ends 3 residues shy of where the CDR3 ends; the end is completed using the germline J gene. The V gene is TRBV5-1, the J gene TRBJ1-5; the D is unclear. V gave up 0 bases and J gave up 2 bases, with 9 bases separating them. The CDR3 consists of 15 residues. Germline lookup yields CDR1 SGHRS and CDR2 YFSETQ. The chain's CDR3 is CASSLDGVGNQPQHF. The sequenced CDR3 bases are TGCGCCAGCAGCTTGGACGGGGTGGGCAATCAGCCC.

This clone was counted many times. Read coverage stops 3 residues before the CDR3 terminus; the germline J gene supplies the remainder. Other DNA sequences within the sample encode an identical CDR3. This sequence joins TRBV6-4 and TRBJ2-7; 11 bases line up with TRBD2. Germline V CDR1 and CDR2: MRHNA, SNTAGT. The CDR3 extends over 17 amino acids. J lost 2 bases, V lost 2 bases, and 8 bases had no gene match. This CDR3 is CASSDRGLAGGTYEQYF. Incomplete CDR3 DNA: TGTGCCAGCAGTGACAGGGGTTTAGCGGGGGGGACCTACGAG.

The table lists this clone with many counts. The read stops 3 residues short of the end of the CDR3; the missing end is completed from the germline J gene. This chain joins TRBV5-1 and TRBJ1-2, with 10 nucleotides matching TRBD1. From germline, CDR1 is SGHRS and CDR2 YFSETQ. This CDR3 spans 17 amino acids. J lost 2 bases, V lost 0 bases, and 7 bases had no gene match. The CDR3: CASSLGGTGVRNYGYTF. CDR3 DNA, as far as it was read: TGCGCCAGCAGCTTGGGAGGGACAGGGGTTCGCAACTATGGC.